The sample holds one count of the clone carrying this T cell receptor beta chain. Additional DNA sequences in this sample encode the identical CDR3. TCRdb's table, derived via immunoSEQ multiplex PCR, lists solely in-frame clones and lacks some. The sample includes about 1.5 million clones, approximately 97% of them seen just once. From germline, CDR1 is KGHSH and CDR2 LQKENI. The CDR3 runs 13 residues. Deletions cut 0 bases from V and 4 bases from J, with 6 bases between. These data originate in a study of shared clonotypes between healthy human individuals. The chain links TRBV18 to TRBJ2-5; D is uncertain. Sequencing used naive CD4+ T cells sorted from blood. The subset here: CD45RA+ positively selected. The TCR was taken from a man aged 30-40 years in good health. The CDR3 coding sequence is TGTGCCAGCTCACCACCGGGCAGAGAGACCCAGTACTTC. This sequence encodes CASSPPGRETQYF.